Here is one T cell receptor beta chain with its context. The PCR made use of 60 Vbeta and 13 Jbeta primers. This table comes from immunoSEQ multiplex PCR, and its TCRdb copy is limited to in-frame clones, with some not included. The sample consists of approximately 140,000 clones, roughly 84% of them appearing once. The V gene lost 5 bases and the J gene lost 4 bases, with 9 bases spanning the gap. The CDR3 runs to 13 residues. The germline V gene encodes CDR1 MDHEN and CDR2 SYDVKM. The data were obtained in a study of cytomegalovirus exposure and HLA in healthy donors. The rearrangement links TRBV28 to TRBJ1-3, with unresolved D. This clonotype originated in a girl under 10 years old in good health and CMV-seronegative. Sequenced sample: PBMCs. The CDR3 region has the DNA TGTGCCAGCAGTCCACCCGGGGGAAACACCATATATTTT. This codes for CASSPPGGNTIYF.